The 9 T cell receptor beta chains below were found in one sample sequenced in a study of blood T cells in healthy people across ages (dated by TCRdb to about 2015). Library prep was done by 5' RACE. The second PCR ran for roughly 7 to 11 cycles and used a J-beta primer mix along with a sample-barcoded 5' primer. The public reads were quality trimmed at Q25 with fastp and then assembled into clones with MiXCR by TCRdb, keeping productive beta chains. One record per CDR3 amino acid sequence lists the most common genes and DNA. This sample is represented by roughly 1.9 million distinct CDR3 sequences; roughly two fifths of them were singletons. Roughly 23% of the sample lies in the top ten. The sample comprised blood. These TCRs come from a human donor in good health.

This clonotype was counted a few times. The CDR3 here is CSAREGEQGGGYGYTF. The CDR3, as DNA: TGCAGTGCTAGAGAGGGGGAACAGGGGGGTGGCTATGGCTACACCTTC. The J gene is TRBJ1-2, the V gene TRBV20-1, with 8 positions matching TRBD1. This CDR3 has 16 residues. From germline, CDR1 is DFQATT and CDR2 SNEGSKA (reference sequence). V lost 0 bases to trimming and J lost 4 bases; unmatched junction nucleotides: 10.

This clonotype was seen a few times. This sequence joins TRBV7-3 and TRBJ2-1; 10 bases align to TRBD2. CDR3 length: 14 residues. In germline, CDR1 is SGHTA, CDR2 FQGTGA. Trimming removed 5 bases from V and 5 bases from J; junction bases left unmatched: 3. CDR3: CASSTGLANNEQFF. In DNA, the CDR3 is TGTGCCAGCAGCACGGGACTAGCGAACAATGAGCAGTTCTTC.

This clonotype has just a few counts. J is TRBJ1-4 and V is TRBV12-3 or TRBV12-4; D gene unclear. This CDR3 comprises 13 residues. The V gene lost 3 bases and the J gene lost 4 bases, with 6 bases spanning the gap. CDR3 region: CASSLTYNEKLFF. As DNA, the CDR3 is TGTGCCAGCAGTTTGACCTATAATGAAAAACTGTTTTTT.

In this sample, this clonotype turned up a few times. For the CDR3, the DNA is TGTGCCAGCAGCCCAAGACAGGGGGCACGACAAGAGACCCAGTACTTC. It is translated as CASSPRQGARQETQYF. The chain combines TRBV7-9 with TRBJ2-5; 10 bases map to TRBD1. CDR1 and CDR2 (germline): SEHNR, FQNEAQ (reference sequence). Losses at the gene ends were 5 bases for V and 2 bases for J; bases not matched to a gene: 8. The CDR3 totals 16 residues.

This clonotype showed up just a few times. The chain recombines TRBV6-5 with TRBJ1-5; no firm D call. The CDR3 covers 14 residues. From germline, CDR1 is MNHEY and CDR2 SVGAGI. Between the trimmed V and J ends, which lost 0 bases and 8 bases, there was a span of 11 bases. This chain's CDR3 is CASSYSGSGEPQHF. CDR3 coding DNA: TGTGCCAGCAGTTACTCGGGTAGCGGGGAGCCCCAGCATTTT.

The chain uses TRBV7-8 and TRBJ2-4; 9 nucleotides line up with TRBD1. CDR3 length: 15 residues. V lost 4 bases, J lost 9 bases, and 10 bases stayed unmatched. Per germline, CDR1 SGHVS and CDR2 FQNEAQ. The DNA for the CDR3 is TGTGCCAGCAGCTCACACAGGGGGCGCGGGGTCATTCAGTACTTC. It yields the protein CASSSHRGRGVIQYF.

This clonotype was seen only a few times. The rearrangement uses TRBV29-1 and TRBJ2-1; D ambiguous. This CDR3 spans 15 amino acids. The V end lost 4 bases, the J end lost 1 base, and 14 bases lay between the germline ends. Germline CDR1 and CDR2: SQVTM and ANQGSEA. The CDR3 DNA is TGCAGCGTTGGACGGCCACCAAGGTCCTACAATGAGCAGTTCTTC. Translated: CSVGRPPRSYNEQFF.

This clonotype was seen at least ten times. The chain employs TRBV29-1 and TRBJ2-5, with D perhaps given as TRBD1 or TRBD2 (6 bases each). Trimming pared 1 base from V and 2 bases from J, leaving 11 bases between. This CDR3 spans 14 amino acids. The germline gives CDR1 SQVTM, CDR2 ANQGSEA. The CDR3 nucleotides read TGCAGCGTTGAAGTAGGGGGAGGTCAAGAGACCCAGTACTTC. Amino acids: CSVEVGGGQETQYF.

Note on this clonotype: One junction end does not reproduce the germline sequence, and a read error may be involved. This chain connects TRBV7-2 to TRBJ1-4; TRBD1 aligns across 8 bases. Germline CDR1 is SGHTA and CDR2 is FQGNSA. CDR3 length equals 14 residues. The CDR3 region is CAGSVDRGGEKLFF. CDR3 sequence (DNA): TGTGCCGGCAGCGTAGACAGGGGAGGTGAAAAACTGTTTTTT.